These 29 T cell receptor beta chains originate from one sample sequenced in a study of monozygotic twins with inflammatory bowel disease. For each CDR3 protein, TCRdb gives one entry from its re-call of the 5' RACE reads, without DNA. This sample's table has a few hundred thousand distinct CDR3 sequences. The sequenced sample consisted of blood. All receptors come from a human donor with ulcerative colitis or Crohn's disease, or a healthy co-twin of an affected twin (not recorded which).

The gene calls are TRBV5-1 and TRBJ2-7; TCRdb designates TRBD1, a call that cannot be tested without DNA. This CDR3 comprises 13 residues. The germline CDR1 and CDR2 sequences are SGHRS and YFSETQ. The CDR3 loop is CASSLTGGDEQYF.

The CDR3 spells CASSTGPTGELFF. This chain links TRBV5-1 with TRBJ2-2. Germline assignment: CDR1 SGHRS and CDR2 YFSETQ. The CDR3 totals 13 residues. The full variable domain, completed using reference TRBV5-1 and TRBJ2-2, is KAGVTQTPRYLIKTRGQQVTLSCSPISGHRSVSWYQQTPGQGLQFLFEYFSETQRNKGNFPGRFSGRQFSNSRSEMNVSTLELGDSALYLCASSTGPTGELFFGEGSRLTVL.

The chain is built from TRBV20-1 and TRBJ1-2; with no DNA, the TCRdb D assignment of TRBD1 cannot be verified. Germline CDR1 DFQATT, CDR2 SNEGSKA (reference sequence). The length of the CDR3 is 12 residues. The chain's CDR3 is CSAPWGGEGYTF.

The gene calls are TRBV2 and TRBJ1-5; TCRdb returns TRBD1, unconfirmable since there is no DNA. CDR1 and CDR2 from the germline V gene are SNHLY and FYNNEI. The CDR3 sequence is 16 residues long. CDR3 amino acids: CASSEARGGQYQPQHF. Combining the CDR3 with reference TRBV2 and TRBJ1-5 gives the whole variable domain EPEVTQTPSHQVTQMGQEVILRCVPISNHLYFYWYRQILGQKVEFLVSFYNNEISEKSEIFDDQFSVERPDGSNFTLKIRSTKLEDSAMYFCASSEARGGQYQPQHFGDGTRLSIL.

The CDR3: CASSLDASYGYTF. V usage is TRBV7-9 and J usage is TRBJ1-2. Looked up from germline, CDR1 is SEHNR and CDR2 is FQNEAQ (reference sequence). The CDR3 totals 13 residues.

The rearrangement links TRBV5-5 to TRBJ1-5; TCRdb names TRBD1, which stays unverified in the absence of DNA. The CDR3 length is 15 residues. Germline V gives CDR1 SGHKS, CDR2 YYEKEE (reference sequence). CDR3 residues: CASSLAAGGGQPQHF.

The chain uses TRBV5-1 and TRBJ2-2; as DNA is missing, the TRBD1 call by TCRdb cannot be tested. Germline V CDR1 and CDR2: SGHRS, YFSETQ. CDR3 length: 15 residues. CDR3 sequence: CASSFVGGNTGELFF.

The chain uses TRBV11-3 and TRBJ2-1. The CDR3 has 12 residues. Germline V gene sequence: CDR1 SGHNT, CDR2 YENEEA. The CDR3 reads CASSPSTDEQFF. Full variable domain (missing parts from reference TRBV11-3 and TRBJ2-1): EAGVVQSPRYKIIEKKQPVAFWCNPISGHNTLYWYLQNLGQGPELLIRYENEEAVDDSQLPKDRFSAERLKGVDSTLKIQPAELGDSAVYLCASSPSTDEQFFGPGTRLTVL.

The CDR3 protein is CASNSGGTYNEQFF. The rearrangement joins TRBV4-1 to TRBJ2-1; TCRdb indicates TRBD2, and absent DNA this call remains unverified. The CDR3 extends over 14 amino acids. CDR1 is MGHRA and CDR2 is YSYEKL in the germline V gene.

The chain employs TRBV5-1 and TRBJ1-6; TCRdb returns TRBD1, unconfirmable since there is no DNA. The CDR3 is made up of 15 amino acids. From germline, CDR1 is SGHRS and CDR2 YFSETQ. CDR3 sequence: CASSQQGVGNSPLHF.

CDR3 region: CASSSREGLETNEKLFF. This chain links TRBV5-1 with TRBJ1-4; TCRdb's D call of TRBD1 is untestable without DNA. The CDR3 covers 17 residues. CDR1 is SGHRS and CDR2 is YFSETQ in the germline V gene.

The chain employs TRBV3-1 and TRBJ1-1. The CDR3 covers 16 residues. Germline CDR1 is LGHDT and CDR2 is YNNKEL (reference sequence). The CDR3: CASSQGWQVMNTEAFF.

The V and J genes are TRBV10-1 and TRBJ2-5; TCRdb names TRBD2, which stays unverified in the absence of DNA. From germline, CDR1 is WNHNN and CDR2 SYGVQD (reference sequence). The length of the CDR3 is 16 residues. CDR3 loop: CASSESSGPAGETQYF.

The CDR3 sequence is CASSSSSLTGELFF. The chain links TRBV5-1 to TRBJ2-2; TCRdb names TRBD2, which stays unverified in the absence of DNA. Germline loops: CDR1 SGHRS, CDR2 YFSETQ. This CDR3 has 14 residues.

The chain uses TRBV6-1 and TRBJ2-6; the TRBD2 assignment by TCRdb is unverifiable without DNA. The germline V gene encodes CDR1 MNHNS and CDR2 SASEGT. This CDR3 spans 20 amino acids. The CDR3 loop reads CASSEWADISNLSGANVLTF.

The chain uses TRBV20-1 and TRBJ2-1; absent DNA, TCRdb's TRBD2 call cannot be checked. This CDR3 spans 14 amino acids. Germline-derived CDR1 and CDR2 are DFQATT and SNEGSKA (reference sequence). The CDR3 loop reads CSAIPGLGNNEQFF.

The chain combines TRBV5-1 with TRBJ2-7; the TRBD1 assignment by TCRdb is unverifiable without DNA. The CDR3 is made up of 16 amino acids. The germline V gene encodes CDR1 SGHRS and CDR2 YFSETQ. CDR3 residues: CASSSTRGGRSYEQYF.

The rearrangement joins TRBV6-1 to TRBJ1-5; with no DNA, the TCRdb D assignment of TRBD1 cannot be verified. This CDR3 is built from 13 residues. The V gene's germline CDR1 is MNHNS and CDR2 SASEGT. The CDR3 spells CASSERGDQPQHF.

The chain recombines TRBV24-1 with TRBJ2-1; TCRdb selects TRBD1, and the lack of DNA leaves this call unchecked. Germline CDR1 reads KGHDR; CDR2 reads SFDVKD. The CDR3 runs to 14 residues. The CDR3 loop reads CATRGQSTLNEQFF.

The chain links TRBV20-1 to TRBJ2-3; TCRdb gives TRBD2 as the D gene, but with no DNA this cannot be confirmed. The CDR3 runs 15 residues. The germline CDR1 and CDR2 sequences are DFQATT and SNEGSKA (reference sequence). The chain's CDR3 is CSARRTSGGPDTQYF.

CDR3 amino acids: CASSLAGGPEDTQYF. The chain joins TRBV7-2 to TRBJ2-3; there is no DNA to check the TCRdb D call of TRBD1. From germline, CDR1 is SGHTA and CDR2 FQGNSA. The CDR3 covers 15 residues.

The chain employs TRBV7-7 and TRBJ2-1; the TCRdb D gene call, TRBD1, has no DNA to confirm it. In germline, CDR1 is SSHAT, CDR2 FNYEAQ (reference sequence). The length of the CDR3 is 15 residues. CDR3 residues: CASSPLGTGPNEQFF.

This CDR3 is CASSFRGAAYNEQFF. The V call is TRBV3-1, the J call TRBJ2-1; TCRdb lists TRBD1, though no DNA is available to test this call. This CDR3 region has 15 residues. From germline, CDR1 is LGHDT and CDR2 YNNKEL (reference sequence).

CDR3 sequence reads: CSAFRGYGYTF. This sequence joins TRBV20-1 and TRBJ1-2; the D call from TCRdb, TRBD1, cannot be confirmed without DNA. CDR3 length: 11 residues. The germline CDR1 and CDR2 sequences are DFQATT and SNEGSKA (reference sequence).

The genes are TRBV5-4 and TRBJ2-2. The germline CDR1 and CDR2 sequences are SGHNT and YYREEE (reference sequence). This CDR3 spans 16 amino acids. The CDR3 loop reads CASSLSPNVNTGELFF. Drawing the rest from reference TRBV5-4 and TRBJ2-2, the complete variable domain is ETGVTQSPTHLIKTRGQQVTLRCSSQSGHNTVSWYQQALGQGPQFIFQYYREEENGRGNFPPRFSGLQFPNYSSELNVNALELDDSALYLCASSLSPNVNTGELFFGEGSRLTVL.

The rearrangement uses TRBV27 and TRBJ2-3. Germline V gene sequence: CDR1 MNHEY, CDR2 SMNVEV (reference sequence). This CDR3 spans 13 amino acids. The CDR3 protein is CASSSIFTDTQYF.

J is TRBJ1-1 and V is TRBV29-1. CDR1 and CDR2 (germline): SQVTM, ANQGSEA. The CDR3 consists of 17 residues. The CDR3 is CSYDIRDSSTRTTEAFF.

The rearrangement links TRBV5-1 to TRBJ2-1; TCRdb gives TRBD1 as the D gene, but with no DNA this cannot be confirmed. CDR1 is SGHRS and CDR2 is YFSETQ in the germline V gene. The CDR3 length is 15 residues. The CDR3 loop reads CASSSGGAGIGEQFF. The whole variable domain, filled in from reference TRBV5-1 and TRBJ2-1, reads KAGVTQTPRYLIKTRGQQVTLSCSPISGHRSVSWYQQTPGQGLQFLFEYFSETQRNKGNFPGRFSGRQFSNSRSEMNVSTLELGDSALYLCASSSGGAGIGEQFFGPGTRLTVL.

The CDR3 loop is CASSLRTDREAFF. The chain links TRBV4-2 to TRBJ1-1; TCRdb indicates TRBD1, and absent DNA this call remains unverified. Germline CDR1 LGHNA, CDR2 YNFKEQ. This CDR3 is built from 13 residues.